This T cell receptor beta chain was captured in a study of pediatric ulcerative colitis. One to two pinch biopsies were taken from the rectum during colonoscopy. Per the germline V gene, CDR1 is SGDLS and CDR2 is YYNGEE. V was pared by 0 bases and J by 4 bases, with 11 bases between. The CDR3 loop spans 15 amino acids. Some clones are missing from TCRdb's copy, which holds only in-frame ones; the method was immunoSEQ multiplex PCR. The sample lists around 37,000 clones, 65% to 80% occurring once. This clonotype was sampled from a boy between 10 and 17 years old with severe ulcerative colitis. V and J are TRBV9 and TRBJ1-5; a possible D gene is TRBD1 (5 bases). The sample taken for sequencing was gut tissue. The CDR3 DNA sequence: TGTGCCAGCAGCGTAGGGCAGGGTGGAAATCAGCCCCAGCATTTT. Protein: CASSVGQGGNQPQHF.